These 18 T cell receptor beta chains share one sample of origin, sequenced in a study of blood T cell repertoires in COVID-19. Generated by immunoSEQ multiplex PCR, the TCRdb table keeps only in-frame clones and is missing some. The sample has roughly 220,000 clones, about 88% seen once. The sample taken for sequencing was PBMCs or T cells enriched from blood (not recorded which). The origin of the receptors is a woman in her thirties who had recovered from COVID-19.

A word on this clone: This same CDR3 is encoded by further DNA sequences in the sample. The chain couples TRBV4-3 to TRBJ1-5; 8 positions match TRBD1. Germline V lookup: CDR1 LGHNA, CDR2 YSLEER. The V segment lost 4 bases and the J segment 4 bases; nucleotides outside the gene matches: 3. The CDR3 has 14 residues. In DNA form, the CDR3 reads TGCGCCAGCAGCCTTAGGACAGGGAATCAGCCCCAGCATTTT. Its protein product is CASSLRTGNQPQHF.

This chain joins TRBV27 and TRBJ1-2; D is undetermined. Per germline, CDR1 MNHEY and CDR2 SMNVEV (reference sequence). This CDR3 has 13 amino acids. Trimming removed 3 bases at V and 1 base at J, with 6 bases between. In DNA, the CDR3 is TGTGCCAGCAGTTTTAACGGTAACTATGGCTACACCTTC. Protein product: CASSFNGNYGYTF.

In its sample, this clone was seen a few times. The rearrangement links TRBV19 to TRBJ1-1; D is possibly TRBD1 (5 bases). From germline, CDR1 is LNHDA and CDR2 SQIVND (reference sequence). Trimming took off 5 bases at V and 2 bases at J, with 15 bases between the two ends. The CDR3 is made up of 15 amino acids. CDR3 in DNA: TGTGCCAGTAGTGACAACCCGGGGGGAAACACTGAAGCTTTCTTT. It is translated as CASSDNPGGNTEAFF.

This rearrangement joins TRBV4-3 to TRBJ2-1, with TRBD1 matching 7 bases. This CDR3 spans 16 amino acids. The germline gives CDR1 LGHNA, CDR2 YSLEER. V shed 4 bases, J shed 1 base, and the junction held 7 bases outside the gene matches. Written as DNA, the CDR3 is TGCGCCAGCAGCCCAAGCCACAGGGGTTCCTACAATGAGCAGTTCTTC. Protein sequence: CASSPSHRGSYNEQFF.

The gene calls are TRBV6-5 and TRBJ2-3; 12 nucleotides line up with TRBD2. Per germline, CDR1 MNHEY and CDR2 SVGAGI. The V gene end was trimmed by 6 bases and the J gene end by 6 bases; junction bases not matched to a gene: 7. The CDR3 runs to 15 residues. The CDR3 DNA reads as TGTGCCAGCAGGCCTCTAGCGGGGGGGCGTGATACGCAGTATTTT. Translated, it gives CASRPLAGGRDTQYF.

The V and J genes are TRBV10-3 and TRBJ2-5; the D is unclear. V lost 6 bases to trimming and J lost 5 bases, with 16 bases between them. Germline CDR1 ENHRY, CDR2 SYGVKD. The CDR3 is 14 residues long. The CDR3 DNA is TGTGCCATCAGCCTCGACGGCACCGGGGAGACCCAGTACTTC. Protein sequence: CAISLDGTGETQYF.

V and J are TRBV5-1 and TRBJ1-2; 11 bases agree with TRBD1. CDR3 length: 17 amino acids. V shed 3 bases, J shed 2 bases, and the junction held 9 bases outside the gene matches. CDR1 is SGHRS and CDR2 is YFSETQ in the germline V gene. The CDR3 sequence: CASSSPGQGDLNYGYTF. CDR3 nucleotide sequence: TGCGCCAGCAGCTCCCCGGGACAGGGGGATCTCAACTATGGCTACACCTTC.

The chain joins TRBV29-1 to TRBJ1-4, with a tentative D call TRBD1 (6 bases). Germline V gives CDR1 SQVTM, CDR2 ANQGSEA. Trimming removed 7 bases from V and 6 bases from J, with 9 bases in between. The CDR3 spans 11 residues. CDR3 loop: CSGGRDEKLFF. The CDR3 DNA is TGCAGCGGGGGGCGTGATGAAAAACTGTTTTTT. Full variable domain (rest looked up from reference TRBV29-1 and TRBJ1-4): SAVISQKPSRDICQRGTSLTIQCQVDSQVTMMFWYRQQPGQSLTLIATANQGSEATYESGFVIDKFPISRPNLTFSTLTVSNMSPEDSSIYLCSGGRDEKLFFGSGTQLSVL.

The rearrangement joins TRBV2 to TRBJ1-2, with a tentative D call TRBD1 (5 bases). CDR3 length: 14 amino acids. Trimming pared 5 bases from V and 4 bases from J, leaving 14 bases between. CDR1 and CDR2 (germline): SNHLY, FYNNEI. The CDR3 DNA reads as TGTGCCAGCAGTACCTTGACAGTCACCTATGGCTACACCTTC. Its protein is CASSTLTVTYGYTF.

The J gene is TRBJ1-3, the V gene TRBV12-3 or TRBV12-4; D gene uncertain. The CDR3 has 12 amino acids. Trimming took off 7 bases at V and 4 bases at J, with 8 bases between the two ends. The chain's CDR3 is CASKPRGNTIYF. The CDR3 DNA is TGTGCCAGCAAACCCAGAGGAAACACCATATATTTT.

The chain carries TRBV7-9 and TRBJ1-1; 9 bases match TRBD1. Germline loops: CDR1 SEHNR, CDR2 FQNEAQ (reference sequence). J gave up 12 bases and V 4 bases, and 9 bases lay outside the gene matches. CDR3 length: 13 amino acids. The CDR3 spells CASSSSLGQGTFF. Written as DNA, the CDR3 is TGTGCCAGCAGCTCTTCCCTGGGACAGGGTACTTTCTTT.

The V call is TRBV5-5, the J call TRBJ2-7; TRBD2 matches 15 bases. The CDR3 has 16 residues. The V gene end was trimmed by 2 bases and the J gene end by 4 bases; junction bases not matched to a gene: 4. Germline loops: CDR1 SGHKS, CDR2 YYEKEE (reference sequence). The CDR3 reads CASSLGTSGGRYEQYF. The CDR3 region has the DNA TGTGCCAGCAGCTTAGGGACTAGCGGGGGGAGGTACGAGCAGTACTTC.

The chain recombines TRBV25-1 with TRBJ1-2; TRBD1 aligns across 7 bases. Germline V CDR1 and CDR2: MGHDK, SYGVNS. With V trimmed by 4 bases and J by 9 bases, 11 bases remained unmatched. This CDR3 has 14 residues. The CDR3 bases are TGTGCCAGCAGTGCCTCCGGGACAGCGGTACGCTACACCTTC. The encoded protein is CASSASGTAVRYTF.

This chain's CDR3 is CASSLEDDRPADTQYF. As DNA, the CDR3 is TGTGCCAGCAGCTTAGAGGATGACAGACCAGCAGATACGCAGTATTTT. The chain recombines TRBV13 with TRBJ2-3, with D possibly being TRBD1 (5 bases). The V end was cut by 1 base, the J end by 4 bases, with 15 bases between. The CDR3 sequence is 16 residues long. Germline values: CDR1 PRHDT, CDR2 FYEKMQ (reference sequence).

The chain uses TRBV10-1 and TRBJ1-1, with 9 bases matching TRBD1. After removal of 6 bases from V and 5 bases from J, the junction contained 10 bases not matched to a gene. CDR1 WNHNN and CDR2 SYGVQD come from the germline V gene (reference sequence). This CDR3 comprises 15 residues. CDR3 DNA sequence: TGCGCCAGCAGGAAACCCGGGACAGGGAGGACTGAAGCTTTCTTT. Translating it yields CASRKPGTGRTEAFF.

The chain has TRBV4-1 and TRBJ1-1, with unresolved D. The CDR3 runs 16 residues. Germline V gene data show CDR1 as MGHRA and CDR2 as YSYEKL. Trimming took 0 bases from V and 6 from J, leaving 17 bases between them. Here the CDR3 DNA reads TGCGCCAGCAGCCAAGAGGGTGGGCGATTAGGCGCTGAAGCTTTCTTT. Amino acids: CASSQEGGRLGAEAFF.

The DNA for the CDR3 is TGCGCCAGCAGCCAAGATCAAGGGACAGGGGAAGATGCTTTCTTT. Protein product: CASSQDQGTGEDAFF. The gene calls are TRBV4-3 and TRBJ1-1, with 10 bases aligning to TRBD1. V lost 0 bases, J lost 11 bases, and 9 bases stayed unmatched. Germline lookup yields CDR1 LGHNA and CDR2 YSLEER. The CDR3 covers 15 residues.

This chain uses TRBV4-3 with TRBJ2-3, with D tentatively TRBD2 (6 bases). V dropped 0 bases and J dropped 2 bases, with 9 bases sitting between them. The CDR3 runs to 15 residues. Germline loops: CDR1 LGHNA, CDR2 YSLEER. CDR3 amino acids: CASSQDGGTTDTQYF. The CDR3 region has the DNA TGCGCCAGCAGCCAAGATGGGGGGACCACAGATACGCAGTATTTT.